The clone carrying this T cell receptor beta chain was picked up a small number of times. Antigen: not known. Trimming cost V 6 bases and J 7 bases, with 10 bases left between them. This CDR3 comprises 12 residues. The germline V gene has CDR1 MDHEN and CDR2 SYDVKM. These data are taken from a study of cytomegalovirus exposure and HLA in healthy donors. Overall study context: It was reported in a later analysis that the 120 or so validation repertoires used the same platform as the approximately 670 first-cohort repertoires.

Study conclusions and caveats: Rarity held for most TCR sequences, but there were some public TCRs that occurred in many donors. The study labeled roughly 160 TCR beta chains cytomegalovirus-associated.

Sequencing used immunoSEQ multiplex PCR; TCRdb keeps in-frame clones, though not all of them. Found here are approximately 200,000 clones, 85% to 95% of them singletons; the top ten hold approximately 1%. The donors were part of the validation cohort, which consisted of under 150 subjects and was separate from the first cohort of hundreds of subjects. This chain uses TRBV28 with TRBJ1-5; possibly TRBD1 for D (5 bases). This clonotype originated in a woman aged 18-29 years in good health and CMV-seronegative. Sample: PBMCs. CDR3 sequence reads: CASRGPGQPQHF. CDR3 bases: TGTGCCAGCAGGGGGCCAGGGCAGCCCCAGCATTTT. Supplemented by reference TRBV28 and TRBJ1-5, the full variable domain reads DVKVTQSSRYLVKRTGEKVFLECVQDMDHENMFWYRQDPGLGLRLIYFSYDVKMKEKGDIPEGYSVSREKKERFSLILESASTNQTSMYLCASRGPGQPQHFGDGTRLSIL.